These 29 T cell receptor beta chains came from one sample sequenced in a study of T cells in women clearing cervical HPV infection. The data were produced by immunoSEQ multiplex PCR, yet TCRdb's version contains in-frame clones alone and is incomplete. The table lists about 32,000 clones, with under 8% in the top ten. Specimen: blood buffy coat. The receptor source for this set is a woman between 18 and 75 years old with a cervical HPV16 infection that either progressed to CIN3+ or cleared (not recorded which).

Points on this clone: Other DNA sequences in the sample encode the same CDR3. CDR3 DNA (partial): TGTGCCAGCTCGCCATCGACCCCCGGGGGGGGAAACACC. Encoded protein: CASSPSTPGGGNT. The whole CDR3 is CASSPSTPGGGNTIYF. J is TRBJ1-3 and V is TRBV18; D possibly corresponds to TRBD1 (5 bases). Read coverage stops 3 residues before the CDR3 terminus; the germline J gene supplies the remainder. This CDR3 has 16 residues. The germline gives CDR1 KGHSH, CDR2 LQKENI. V lost 6 bases, J lost 4 bases, and 19 bases lay in between.

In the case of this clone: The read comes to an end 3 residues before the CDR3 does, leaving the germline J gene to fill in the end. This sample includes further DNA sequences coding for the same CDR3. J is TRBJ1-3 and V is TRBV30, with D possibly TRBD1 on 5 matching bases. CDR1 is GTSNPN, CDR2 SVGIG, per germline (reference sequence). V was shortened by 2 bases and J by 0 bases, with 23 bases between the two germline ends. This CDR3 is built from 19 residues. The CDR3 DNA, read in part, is TGTGCCTGGAGTCCGCCTTGGGGCAGACCACCATTCTCTGGAAACACC. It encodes CAWSPPWGRPPFSGNT. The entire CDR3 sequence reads CAWSPPWGRPPFSGNTIYF.

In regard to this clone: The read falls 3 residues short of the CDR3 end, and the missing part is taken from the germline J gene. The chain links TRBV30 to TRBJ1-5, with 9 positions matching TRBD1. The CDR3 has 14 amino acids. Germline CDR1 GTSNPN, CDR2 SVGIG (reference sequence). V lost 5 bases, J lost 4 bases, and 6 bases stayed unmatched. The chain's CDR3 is CAWGGQGGNQPQHF. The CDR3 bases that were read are TGTGCCTGGGGGGGACAGGGAGGGAATCAGCCC.

CDR3 DNA, as far as it was read: TGCAGTGCTTACAACTCTGGGGCCAACGTC. Amino acids: CSAYNSGANV. The CDR3 reads in full as CSAYNSGANVLTF. This chain connects TRBV20-1 to TRBJ2-6; the D is unclear. The CDR3 extends 3 residues past the end of the read, so its final part is completed from the germline J gene. The CDR3 loop spans 13 amino acids. From germline, CDR1 is DFQATT and CDR2 SNEGSKA (reference sequence). Trimming left V 5 bases short and J 0 bases short, with 5 bases between.

Incomplete CDR3 DNA: TGTGCCAGCAGCTTAGGGCATCTGGTCGCTGAA. Translating it yields CASSLGHLVAE. The whole CDR3 protein is CASSLGHLVAEAFF. The V gene is TRBV7-9, the J gene TRBJ1-1; D call uncertain. The CDR3 end falls 3 residues outside the read, so it is completed with the germline J gene. Germline V lookup: CDR1 SEHNR, CDR2 FQNEAQ (reference sequence). With 1 base removed from V and 6 bases from J, the gap between germline ends came to 12 bases. CDR3 length: 14 amino acids.

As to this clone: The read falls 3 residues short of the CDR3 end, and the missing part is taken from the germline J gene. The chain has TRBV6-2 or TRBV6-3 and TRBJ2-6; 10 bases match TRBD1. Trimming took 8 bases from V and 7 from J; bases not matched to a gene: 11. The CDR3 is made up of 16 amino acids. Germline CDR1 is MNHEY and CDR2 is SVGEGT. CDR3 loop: CASGRTGGSRANVLTF. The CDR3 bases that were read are TGTGCCAGCGGAAGGACAGGGGGATCAAGAGCCAACGTC.

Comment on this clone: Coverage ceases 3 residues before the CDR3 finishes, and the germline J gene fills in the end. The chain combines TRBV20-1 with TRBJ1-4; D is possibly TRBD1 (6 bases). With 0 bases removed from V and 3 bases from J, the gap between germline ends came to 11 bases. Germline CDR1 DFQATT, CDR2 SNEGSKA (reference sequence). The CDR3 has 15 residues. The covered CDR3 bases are TGCAGTGCTAGAGACCCCAGGGGAGCTAATGAAAAA. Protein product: CSARDPRGANEK. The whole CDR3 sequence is CSARDPRGANEKLFF.

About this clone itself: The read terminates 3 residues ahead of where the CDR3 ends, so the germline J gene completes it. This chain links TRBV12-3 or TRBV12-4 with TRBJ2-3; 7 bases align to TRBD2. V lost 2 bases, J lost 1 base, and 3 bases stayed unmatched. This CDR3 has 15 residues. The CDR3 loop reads CASSLMAGGTDTQYF. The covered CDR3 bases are TGTGCCAGCAGTTTAATGGCGGGGGGCACAGATACG.

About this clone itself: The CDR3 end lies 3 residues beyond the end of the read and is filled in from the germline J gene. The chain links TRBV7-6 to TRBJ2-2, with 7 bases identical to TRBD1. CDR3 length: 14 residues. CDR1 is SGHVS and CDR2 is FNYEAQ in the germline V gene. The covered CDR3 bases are TGTGCCAGCAGTCCCGAAGGGGGCTATTCACCG. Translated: CASSPEGGYSP. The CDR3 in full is CASSPEGGYSPLFF. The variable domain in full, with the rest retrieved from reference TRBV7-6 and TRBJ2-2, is GAGVSQSPRYKVTKRGQDVALRCDPISGHVSLYWYRQALGQGPEFLTYFNYEAQQDKSGLPNDRFSAERPEGSISTLTIQRTEQRDSAMYRCASSPEGGYSPLFFGEGSRLTVL.

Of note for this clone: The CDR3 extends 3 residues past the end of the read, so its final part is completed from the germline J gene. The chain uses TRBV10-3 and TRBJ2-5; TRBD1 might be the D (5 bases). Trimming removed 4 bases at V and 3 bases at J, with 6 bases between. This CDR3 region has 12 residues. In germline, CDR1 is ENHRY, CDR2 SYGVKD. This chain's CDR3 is CAISATEETQYF. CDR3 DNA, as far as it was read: TGTGCCATCAGTGCGACAGAAGAGACC.

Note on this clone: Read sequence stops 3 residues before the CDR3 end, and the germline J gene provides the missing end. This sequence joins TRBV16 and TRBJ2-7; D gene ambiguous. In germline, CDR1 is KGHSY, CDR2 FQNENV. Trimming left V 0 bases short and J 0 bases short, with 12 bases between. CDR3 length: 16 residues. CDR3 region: CASSQSRMGRSYEQYF. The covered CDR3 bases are TGTGCCAGCAGCCAATCGAGGATGGGCCGCTCCTACGAG.

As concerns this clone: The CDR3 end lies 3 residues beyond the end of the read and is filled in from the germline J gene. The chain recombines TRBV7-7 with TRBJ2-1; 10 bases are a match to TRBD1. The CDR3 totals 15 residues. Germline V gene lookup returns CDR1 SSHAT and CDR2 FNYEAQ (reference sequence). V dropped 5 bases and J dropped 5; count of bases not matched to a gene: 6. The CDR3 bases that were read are TGTGCCAGCAGCCCTGACAGGGGGCTACACAATGAG. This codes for CASSPDRGLHNE. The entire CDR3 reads CASSPDRGLHNEQFF.

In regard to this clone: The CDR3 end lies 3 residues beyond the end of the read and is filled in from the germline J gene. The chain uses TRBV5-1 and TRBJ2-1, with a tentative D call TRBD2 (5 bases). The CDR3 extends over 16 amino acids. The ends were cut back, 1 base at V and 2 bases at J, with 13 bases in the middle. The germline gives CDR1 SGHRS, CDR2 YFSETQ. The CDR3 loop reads CASSLSSGTTYNEQFF. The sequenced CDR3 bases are TGCGCCAGCAGCTTGAGCAGCGGAACAACCTACAATGAG.

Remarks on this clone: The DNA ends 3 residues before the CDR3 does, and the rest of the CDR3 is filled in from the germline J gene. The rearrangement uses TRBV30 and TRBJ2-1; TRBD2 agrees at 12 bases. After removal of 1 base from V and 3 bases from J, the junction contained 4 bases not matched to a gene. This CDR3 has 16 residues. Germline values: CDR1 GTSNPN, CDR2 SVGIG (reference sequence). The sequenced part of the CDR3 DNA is TGTGCCTGGAGTGCCCTAGCGGGGGGGCTCTACAATGAG. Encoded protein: CAWSALAGGLYNE. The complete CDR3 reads CAWSALAGGLYNEQFF.

The sequenced CDR3 bases are TGTGCCAGCAGCTTAGTTCAGGGCGGCACTGAA. Amino acids: CASSLVQGGTE. The full CDR3 protein reads CASSLVQGGTEAFF. The chain links TRBV7-9 to TRBJ1-1; tentative D call: TRBD1 (5 bases). The DNA ends 3 residues before the CDR3 does, and the rest of the CDR3 is filled in from the germline J gene. The V end lost 1 base, the J end lost 4 bases, and 10 bases lay between the germline ends. The germline gives CDR1 SEHNR, CDR2 FQNEAQ (reference sequence). The CDR3 totals 14 residues. Full variable domain (rest looked up from reference TRBV7-9 and TRBJ1-1): DTGVSQNPRHKITKRGQNVTFRCDPISEHNRLYWYRQTLGQGPEFLTYFQNEAQLEKSRLLSDRFSAERPKGSFSTLEIQRTEQGDSAMYLCASSLVQGGTEAFFGQGTRLTVV.

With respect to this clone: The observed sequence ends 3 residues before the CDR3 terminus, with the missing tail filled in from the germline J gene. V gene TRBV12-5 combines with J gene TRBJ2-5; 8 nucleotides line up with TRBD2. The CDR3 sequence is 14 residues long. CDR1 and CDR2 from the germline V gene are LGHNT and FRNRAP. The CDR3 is CASDVAGSGGTQYF. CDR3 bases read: TGTGCTAGTGACGTAGCGGGGTCCGGGGGTACC.

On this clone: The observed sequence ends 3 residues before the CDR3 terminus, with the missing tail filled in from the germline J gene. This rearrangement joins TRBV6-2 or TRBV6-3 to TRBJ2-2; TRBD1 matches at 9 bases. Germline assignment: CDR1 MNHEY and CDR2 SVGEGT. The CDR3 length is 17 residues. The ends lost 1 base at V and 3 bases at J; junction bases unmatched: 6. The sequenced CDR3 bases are TGTGCCAGCAGTTACTTCCGGGACAGGGCTCACACCGGGGAG. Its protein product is CASSYFRDRAHTGE. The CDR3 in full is CASSYFRDRAHTGELFF.

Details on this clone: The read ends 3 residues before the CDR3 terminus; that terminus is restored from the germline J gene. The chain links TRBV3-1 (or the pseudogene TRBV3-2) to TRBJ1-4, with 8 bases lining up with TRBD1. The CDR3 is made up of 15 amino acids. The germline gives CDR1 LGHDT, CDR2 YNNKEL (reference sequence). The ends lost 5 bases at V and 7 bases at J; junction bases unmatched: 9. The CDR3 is CASSSETGEGEKLFF. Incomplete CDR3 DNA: TGTGCCAGCAGCTCGGAGACAGGGGAGGGTGAAAAA.

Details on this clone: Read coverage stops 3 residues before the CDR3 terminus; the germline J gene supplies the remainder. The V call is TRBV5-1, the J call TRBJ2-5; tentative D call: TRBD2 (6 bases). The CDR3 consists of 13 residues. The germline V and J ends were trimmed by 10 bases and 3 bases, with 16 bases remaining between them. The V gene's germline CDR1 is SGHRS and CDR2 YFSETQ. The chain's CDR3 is CASGRGGKETQYF. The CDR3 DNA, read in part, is TGCGCCTCTGGAAGGGGAGGAAAAGAGACC.

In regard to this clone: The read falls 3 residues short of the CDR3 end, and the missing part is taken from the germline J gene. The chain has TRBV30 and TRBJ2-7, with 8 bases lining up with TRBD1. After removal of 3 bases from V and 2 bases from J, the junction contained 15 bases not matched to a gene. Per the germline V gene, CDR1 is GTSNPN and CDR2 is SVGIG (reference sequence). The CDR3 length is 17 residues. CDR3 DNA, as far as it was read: TGTGCCTGGAGAGTGATAGGGACAGGTAGACAAACCTACGAG. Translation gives CAWRVIGTGRQTYE. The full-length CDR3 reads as CAWRVIGTGRQTYEQYF.

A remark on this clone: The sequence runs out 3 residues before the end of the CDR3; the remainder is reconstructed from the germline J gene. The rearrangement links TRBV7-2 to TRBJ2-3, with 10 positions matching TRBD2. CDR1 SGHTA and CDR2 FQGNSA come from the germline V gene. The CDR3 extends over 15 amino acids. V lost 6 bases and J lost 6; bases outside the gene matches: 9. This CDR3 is CASSSSGGSQDTQYF. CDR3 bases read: TGTGCCAGCAGTTCTAGCGGGGGATCGCAGGATACG.

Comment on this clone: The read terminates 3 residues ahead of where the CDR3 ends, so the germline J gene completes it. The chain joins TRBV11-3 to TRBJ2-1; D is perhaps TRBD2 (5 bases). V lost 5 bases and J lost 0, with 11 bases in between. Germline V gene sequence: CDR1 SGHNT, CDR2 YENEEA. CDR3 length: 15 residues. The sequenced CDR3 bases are TGTGCCAGCAGCAACGGGGAGAGCTCCTACAATGAG. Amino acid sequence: CASSNGESSYNE. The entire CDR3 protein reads CASSNGESSYNEQFF.

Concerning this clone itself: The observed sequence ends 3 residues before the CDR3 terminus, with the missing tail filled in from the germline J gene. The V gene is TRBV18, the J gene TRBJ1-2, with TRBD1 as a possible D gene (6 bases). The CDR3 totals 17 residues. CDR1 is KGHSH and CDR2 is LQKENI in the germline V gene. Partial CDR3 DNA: TGTGCCAGCTCACCTTTGGGGGGGACGATGCGGACAGATACC. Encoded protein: CASSPLGGTMRTDT. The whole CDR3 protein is CASSPLGGTMRTDTYTF.

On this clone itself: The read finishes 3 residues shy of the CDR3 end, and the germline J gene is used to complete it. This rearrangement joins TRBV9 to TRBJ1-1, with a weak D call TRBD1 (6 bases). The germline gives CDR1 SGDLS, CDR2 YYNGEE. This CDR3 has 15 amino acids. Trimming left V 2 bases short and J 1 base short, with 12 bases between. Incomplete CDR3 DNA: TGTGCCAGCAGCGTCTTACCGGGACAGAACACTGAA. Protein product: CASSVLPGQNTE. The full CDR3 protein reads CASSVLPGQNTEAFF. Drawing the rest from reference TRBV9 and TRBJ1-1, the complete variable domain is DSGVTQTPKHLITATGQRVTLRCSPRSGDLSVYWYQQSLDQGLQFLIQYYNGEERAKGNILERFSAQQFPDLHSELNLSSLELGDSALYFCASSVLPGQNTEAFFGQGTRLTVV.

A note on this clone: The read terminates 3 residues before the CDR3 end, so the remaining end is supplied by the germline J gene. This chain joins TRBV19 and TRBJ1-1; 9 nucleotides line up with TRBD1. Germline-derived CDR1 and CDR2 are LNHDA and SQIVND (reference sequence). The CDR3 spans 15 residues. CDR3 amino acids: CASTFWGQGISQAFF. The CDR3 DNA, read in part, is TGTGCCAGTACGTTCTGGGGACAGGGAATCTCTCAA. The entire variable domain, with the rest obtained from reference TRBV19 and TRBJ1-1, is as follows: DGGITQSPKYLFRKEGQNVTLSCEQNLNHDAMYWYRQDPGQGLRLIYYSQIVNDFQKGDIAEGYSVSREKKESFPLTVTSAQKNPTAFYLCASTFWGQGISQAFFGQGTRLTVV.

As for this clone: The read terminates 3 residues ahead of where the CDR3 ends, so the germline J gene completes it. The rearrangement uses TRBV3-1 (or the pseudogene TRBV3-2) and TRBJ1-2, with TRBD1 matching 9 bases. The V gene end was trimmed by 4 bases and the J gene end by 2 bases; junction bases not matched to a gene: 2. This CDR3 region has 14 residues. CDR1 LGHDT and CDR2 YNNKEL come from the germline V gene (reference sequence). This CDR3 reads CASSPGQGNYGYTF. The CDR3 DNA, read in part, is TGTGCCAGCAGCCCGGGACAGGGAAACTATGGC.

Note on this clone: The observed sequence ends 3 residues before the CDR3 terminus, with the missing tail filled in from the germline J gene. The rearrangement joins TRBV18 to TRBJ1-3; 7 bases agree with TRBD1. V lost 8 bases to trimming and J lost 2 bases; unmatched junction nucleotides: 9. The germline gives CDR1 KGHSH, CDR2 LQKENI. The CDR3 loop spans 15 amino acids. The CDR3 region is CASATTGLTGNTIYF. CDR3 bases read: TGTGCCAGCGCCACGACAGGGCTCACTGGAAACACC. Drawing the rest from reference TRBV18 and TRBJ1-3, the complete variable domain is NAGVMQNPRHLVRRRGQEARLRCSPMKGHSHVYWYRQLPEEGLKFMVYLQKENIIDESGMPKERFSAEFPKEGPSILRIQQVVRGDSAAYFCASATTGLTGNTIYFGEGSWLTVV.

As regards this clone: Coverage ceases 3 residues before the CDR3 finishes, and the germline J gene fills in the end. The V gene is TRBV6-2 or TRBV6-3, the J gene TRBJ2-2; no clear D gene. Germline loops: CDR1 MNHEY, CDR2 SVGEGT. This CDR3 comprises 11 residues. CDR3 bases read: TGTGCCAGCAGCCACGAGGTAGAG. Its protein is CASSHEVE. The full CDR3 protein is CASSHEVELFF.

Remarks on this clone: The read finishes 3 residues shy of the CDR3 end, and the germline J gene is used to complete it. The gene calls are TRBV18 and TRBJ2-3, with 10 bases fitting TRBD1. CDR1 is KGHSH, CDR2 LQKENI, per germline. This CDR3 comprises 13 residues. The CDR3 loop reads CASSPGQGSAQYF. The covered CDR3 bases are TGTGCCAGCTCCCCGGGACAGGGGAGCGCG.